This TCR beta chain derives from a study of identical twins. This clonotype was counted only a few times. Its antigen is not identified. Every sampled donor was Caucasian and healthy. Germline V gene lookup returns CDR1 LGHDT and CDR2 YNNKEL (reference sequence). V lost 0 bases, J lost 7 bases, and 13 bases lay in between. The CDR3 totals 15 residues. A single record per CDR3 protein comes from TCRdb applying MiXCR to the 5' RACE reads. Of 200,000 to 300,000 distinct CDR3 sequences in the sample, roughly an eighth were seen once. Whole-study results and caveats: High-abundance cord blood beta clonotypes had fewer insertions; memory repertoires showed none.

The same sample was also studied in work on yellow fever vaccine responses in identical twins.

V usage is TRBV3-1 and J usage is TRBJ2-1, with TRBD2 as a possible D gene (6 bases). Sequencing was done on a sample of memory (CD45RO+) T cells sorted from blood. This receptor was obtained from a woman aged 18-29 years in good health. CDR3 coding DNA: TGTGCCAGCAGCCAAGATATCGGGACTTATAATGAGCAGTTCTTC. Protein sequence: CASSQDIGTYNEQFF.